Below, 30 T cell receptor beta chains from the same sample are listed, as sequenced in a study of blood T cell repertoires in COVID-19. Produced via immunoSEQ multiplex PCR; TCRdb's table is partial and in-frame only. The data hold hundreds of thousands of clones, with around nine tenths observed a single time. The sequencing sample was made of PBMCs or T cells enriched from blood (not recorded which). The origin of the receptors is a woman in her thirties or forties who had recovered from COVID-19.

The chain couples TRBV2 to TRBJ2-3; weak D call: TRBD1 (7 bases). V dropped 5 bases and J dropped 0 bases, with 12 bases sitting between them. The germline V gene encodes CDR1 SNHLY and CDR2 FYNNEI. The CDR3 extends over 15 amino acids. The CDR3 region has the DNA TGTGCCAGCAGTCCACAGGGGACTAGCACAGATACGCAGTATTTT. Its translation: CASSPQGTSTDTQYF. The full variable domain, with the rest looked up from reference TRBV2 and TRBJ2-3, is EPEVTQTPSHQVTQMGQEVILRCVPISNHLYFYWYRQILGQKVEFLVSFYNNEISEKSEIFDDQFSVERPDGSNFTLKIRSTKLEDSAMYFCASSPQGTSTDTQYFGPGTRLTVL.

This clone has just one count. The chain is built from TRBV11-2 and TRBJ2-5, with TRBD2 as a possible D gene (6 bases). The germline CDR1 and CDR2 sequences are SGHAT and FQNNGV. The CDR3 has 15 residues. Deletions cut 2 bases from V and 2 bases from J, with 12 bases between. This CDR3 is CASSLQVGGQETQYF. CDR3 bases: TGTGCCAGCAGCTTACAGGTGGGAGGTCAAGAGACCCAGTACTTC. Supplemented by reference TRBV11-2 and TRBJ2-5, the full variable domain reads EAGVAQSPRYKIIEKRQSVAFWCNPISGHATLYWYQQILGQGPKLLIQFQNNGVVDDSQLPKDRFSAERLKGVDSTLKIQPAKLEDSAVYLCASSLQVGGQETQYFGPGTRLLVL.

J is TRBJ2-7 and V is TRBV11-2; 10 bases map to TRBD1. CDR1 and CDR2 (germline): SGHAT, FQNNGV. Trimming removed 4 bases from V and 2 bases from J; junction bases left unmatched: 5. The CDR3 totals 15 residues. CDR3 nucleotides: TGTGCCAGCAGCTCCGGGACAGGGGACGCCTACGAGCAGTACTTC. Protein: CASSSGTGDAYEQYF.

DNA of the CDR3: TGTGCCAGTAGCCCCGACAGGGCCGAGCAGTACTTC. It codes for CASSPDRAEQYF. The chain couples TRBV19 to TRBJ2-7; 7 bases agree with TRBD1. The CDR3 runs to 12 residues. Per the germline V gene, CDR1 is LNHDA and CDR2 is SQIVND (reference sequence). With 6 bases clipped from V and 6 bases from J, the junction kept 5 bases outside the gene matches.

V gene TRBV10-3 combines with J gene TRBJ1-5, with 7 bases lining up with TRBD1. Germline V gene sequence: CDR1 ENHRY, CDR2 SYGVKD. Trimming removed 6 bases from V and 5 bases from J; junction bases left unmatched: 1. The length of the CDR3 is 12 residues. DNA of the CDR3: TGTGCCATCAGCGACAGGGATCAGCCCCAGCATTTT. Amino acids: CAISDRDQPQHF.

J is TRBJ2-1 and V is TRBV5-5; 10 positions agree with TRBD2. Trimming at V came to 6 bases and at J to 5 bases, leaving 8 bases not matched to a gene. Germline-derived CDR1 and CDR2 are SGHKS and YYEKEE (reference sequence). The CDR3 extends over 15 amino acids. CDR3 sequence (DNA): TGTGCCAGCATCCGATTAGCGGGAGGTGACAATGAGCAGTTCTTC. The encoded protein is CASIRLAGGDNEQFF.

The chain links TRBV12-3 or TRBV12-4 to TRBJ2-7, with 12 nucleotides matching TRBD2. This CDR3 spans 13 amino acids. V shed 6 bases, J shed 4 bases, and the junction held 1 base outside the gene matches. In nucleotides, the CDR3 is TGTGCCAGCAGCGGGACTAGCGGGTACGAGCAGTACTTC. It is translated as CASSGTSGYEQYF.

J is TRBJ2-5 and V is TRBV6-2 or TRBV6-3; D is perhaps TRBD2 (7 bases). The CDR3 runs to 15 residues. In germline, CDR1 is MNHEY, CDR2 SVGEGT. V lost 5 bases to trimming and J lost 4 bases, with 17 bases between them. CDR3 sequence: CASSMTGGRRETQYF. CDR3 sequence (DNA): TGTGCCAGCAGTATGACGGGGGGCCGGAGAGAGACCCAGTACTTC.

V is TRBV19 and J is TRBJ1-2, with TRBD1 as a possible D gene (6 bases). V was pared by 7 bases and J by 4 bases, with 16 bases between. Germline CDR1 is LNHDA and CDR2 is SQIVND (reference sequence). The CDR3 has 14 residues. CDR3: CASTQSQGFYGYTF. The CDR3 nucleotides read TGTGCCAGTACCCAATCACAGGGATTCTATGGCTACACCTTC.

The CDR3 region is CASSPAGGQTDTQYF. CDR3 DNA sequence: TGTGCCAGCAGCCCAGCGGGGGGGCAGACAGATACGCAGTATTTT. The J gene is TRBJ2-3, the V gene TRBV5-4; 10 bases line up with TRBD2. Per the germline V gene, CDR1 is SGHNT and CDR2 is YYREEE (reference sequence). V shed 4 bases, J shed 3 bases, and the junction held 5 bases outside the gene matches. There are 15 residues in the CDR3.

The CDR3 nucleotides read TGTGCCAGTAGTCCCCCCCAGCGGGGGGCCACAGATACGCAGTATTTT. It translates to CASSPPQRGATDTQYF. The rearrangement links TRBV19 to TRBJ2-3, with 9 positions matching TRBD2. V dropped 5 bases and J dropped 2; count of bases not matched to a gene: 8. CDR3 length: 16 residues. CDR1 LNHDA and CDR2 SQIVND come from the germline V gene (reference sequence).

This clone was recorded once. The chain joins TRBV28 to TRBJ2-1; 7 bases line up with TRBD2. Germline V CDR1 and CDR2: MDHEN, SYDVKM. The CDR3 sequence is 16 residues long. The junction had 14 bases not matched to a gene; V was cut back by 5 bases and J by 7 bases. CDR3 sequence (DNA): TGTGCCAGCAGTCACCCCGGACTAGGGAACGAGAATGAGCAGTTCTTC. Protein: CASSHPGLGNENEQFF.

The chain employs TRBV21-1 and TRBJ1-6; the tabulated D call, TRBD1, remains unverified against the DNA. TRBV21-1 is a documented pseudogene. There are 14 residues in the CDR3. The CDR3 DNA sequence: TGTGCCAGCAGCAAAGACAGGGTGAATTCACCCCTCCACTTT. Amino acids: CASSKDRVNSPLHF.

The J gene is TRBJ2-5, the V gene TRBV12-5, with TRBD1 matching over 9 bases. CDR1 and CDR2 (germline): LGHNT, FRNRAP. V lost 4 bases and J lost 4; bases outside the gene matches: 7. The CDR3 spans 15 residues. CDR3 nucleotides: TGTGCTAGTGGTTCGGACAGGGGAAGGGCAGAGACCCAGTACTTC. Residues: CASGSDRGRAETQYF. Full variable domain (remainder filled in from reference TRBV12-5 and TRBJ2-5): DARVTQTPRHKVTEMGQEVTMRCQPILGHNTVFWYRQTMMQGLELLAYFRNRAPLDDSGMPKDRFSAEMPDATLATLKIQPSEPRDSAVYFCASGSDRGRAETQYFGPGTRLLVL.

This clone came up once. The V call is TRBV5-4, the J call TRBJ2-1, with 7 bases aligning to TRBD2. V shed 4 bases and J 8 bases; nucleotides not matched to a gene: 15. The CDR3 contains 16 residues. Germline CDR1 is SGHNT and CDR2 is YYREEE (reference sequence). Here the CDR3 reads CASSTDGRMAMDEQFF. For the CDR3, the DNA is TGTGCCAGCAGCACGGACGGGAGGATGGCTATGGATGAGCAGTTCTTC. Using reference TRBV5-4 and TRBJ2-1 for the parts outside the CDR3, the full variable domain is ETGVTQSPTHLIKTRGQQVTLRCSSQSGHNTVSWYQQALGQGPQFIFQYYREEENGRGNFPPRFSGLQFPNYSSELNVNALELDDSALYLCASSTDGRMAMDEQFFGPGTRLTVL.

The chain uses TRBV11-2 and TRBJ1-1; 10 bases match TRBD1. The germline V gene encodes CDR1 SGHAT and CDR2 FQNNGV. Trimming at V came to 3 bases and at J to 6 bases, leaving 4 bases not matched to a gene. The CDR3 runs to 14 residues. The CDR3 is CASSLGQGRAEAFF. The DNA of the CDR3 is TGTGCCAGCAGCTTGGGACAGGGGAGAGCTGAAGCTTTCTTT.

The chain employs TRBV11-2 and TRBJ1-2; 12 bases match TRBD1. CDR1 and CDR2 from the germline V gene are SGHAT and FQNNGV. V lost 5 bases and J lost 6; bases outside the gene matches: 1. The CDR3 spans 13 residues. As DNA, the CDR3 is TGTGCCAGCAGCGGGGACAGGGGGCATGGCTACACCTTC. It translates to CASSGDRGHGYTF.

In its sample, this clone was seen a few times. The V call is TRBV11-2, the J call TRBJ2-2, with 9 positions matching TRBD1. This CDR3 has 16 amino acids. With 5 bases clipped from V and 5 bases from J, the junction kept 9 bases outside the gene matches. Germline-derived CDR1 and CDR2 are SGHAT and FQNNGV. In DNA form, the CDR3 reads TGTGCCAGCAGCACTCGGACAGGGGCCCTTACCGGGGAGCTGTTTTTT. Amino acids: CASSTRTGALTGELFF. Using reference TRBV11-2 and TRBJ2-2 for the parts outside the CDR3, the full variable domain is EAGVAQSPRYKIIEKRQSVAFWCNPISGHATLYWYQQILGQGPKLLIQFQNNGVVDDSQLPKDRFSAERLKGVDSTLKIQPAKLEDSAVYLCASSTRTGALTGELFFGEGSRLTVL.

The CDR3 region has the DNA TGTGCCAGCAGCTTAGGCGGAACAGGGCAGCCCCAGCATTTT. Translated: CASSLGGTGQPQHF. This sequence joins TRBV7-9 and TRBJ1-5, with D maybe TRBD1 (6 bases). V lost 1 base to trimming and J lost 7 bases, with 11 bases between them. This CDR3 has 14 amino acids. Germline values: CDR1 SEHNR, CDR2 FQNEAQ (reference sequence).

V gene TRBV5-6 combines with J gene TRBJ1-5, with unresolved D. This CDR3 spans 12 amino acids. The ends were cut back, 2 bases at V and 4 bases at J, with 4 bases in the middle. Germline CDR1 is SGHDT and CDR2 is YYEEEE. The CDR3: CASSFPNQPQHF. The CDR3 bases are TGTGCCAGCAGCTTCCCGAATCAGCCCCAGCATTTT.

The chain has TRBV25-1 and TRBJ2-1; tentatively, D is TRBD2 (6 bases). The CDR3 consists of 14 residues. Germline CDR1 MGHDK, CDR2 SYGVNS. Trimming stripped 5 bases from V and 7 bases from J, with 15 bases between. The CDR3 spells CASSIRGTRNEQFF. As DNA, the CDR3 is TGTGCCAGCAGTATCCGCGGGACCCGGAATGAGCAGTTCTTC.

V is TRBV7-3 and J is TRBJ2-1; 8 nucleotides agree with TRBD2. The CDR3 runs 15 residues. After removal of 5 bases from V and 6 bases from J, the junction contained 9 bases not matched to a gene. In germline, CDR1 is SGHTA, CDR2 FQGTGA. Here the CDR3 reads CASSQRGLGVNEQFF. CDR3 nucleotide sequence: TGTGCCAGCAGCCAAAGGGGACTAGGGGTCAATGAGCAGTTCTTC.

The rearrangement uses TRBV6-4 and TRBJ1-2; 8 bases map to TRBD1. Trimming at V came to 6 bases and at J to 4 bases, leaving 7 bases not matched to a gene. Germline CDR1 MRHNA, CDR2 SNTAGT. This CDR3 has 14 amino acids. CDR3 in amino acids: CASRTGQGGYGYTF. The CDR3 bases are TGTGCCAGCAGGACCGGACAGGGCGGCTATGGCTACACCTTC.

The chain joins TRBV12-3 or TRBV12-4 to TRBJ2-3; D remains ambiguous. Trimming stripped 5 bases from V and 2 bases from J, with 8 bases between. The CDR3 is 13 residues long. In DNA, the CDR3 is TGTGCCAGCAGTCAGTCCCTCACAGATACGCAGTATTTT. Residues: CASSQSLTDTQYF.

In its sample, this clone was seen a few times. As DNA, the CDR3 is TGTGCCAGCAACGCGGGAAAAGGGACCGGGGAGCTGTTTTTT. Its translation is CASNAGKGTGELFF. V usage is TRBV6-6 and J usage is TRBJ2-2; possible D gene TRBD2, 6 bases. Trimming took off 7 bases at V and 5 bases at J, with 14 bases between the two ends. Germline V lookup: CDR1 MNHNY, CDR2 SVGAGI (reference sequence). CDR3 length equals 14 residues.

This chain joins TRBV6-6 and TRBJ1-4; D is undetermined. The CDR3 spans 13 residues. Germline CDR1 reads MNHNY; CDR2 reads SVGAGI (reference sequence). Trimming stripped 6 bases from V and 7 bases from J, with 12 bases between. The CDR3 DNA is TGTGCCAGCAGCTCCGTCGAGGGTGAAAAACTGTTTTTT. Amino acids: CASSSVEGEKLFF.

The genes are TRBV6-6 and TRBJ1-3; D gene ambiguous. The CDR3 consists of 14 residues. Between the trimmed V and J ends, which lost 10 bases and 0 bases, there was a span of 13 bases. Per germline, CDR1 MNHNY and CDR2 SVGAGI (reference sequence). The CDR3 DNA reads TGTGCCACCTCTTTGACATCCTCTGGAAACACCATATATTTT. Protein: CATSLTSSGNTIYF.

This chain joins TRBV7-6 and TRBJ2-2; 7 bases are shared with TRBD1. There are 17 residues in the CDR3. The junction had 13 bases not matched to a gene; V was cut back by 1 base and J by 8 bases. Germline-derived CDR1 and CDR2 are SGHVS and FNYEAQ. CDR3 in DNA: TGTGCCAGCAGCTTAGAGAGAGTTGGGACAGCCTTTGGGGAGCTGTTTTTT. Translation: CASSLERVGTAFGELFF.

V and J are TRBV19 and TRBJ2-5; 8 bases align to TRBD2. After removal of 6 bases from V and 4 bases from J, the junction contained 13 bases not matched to a gene. Germline CDR1 LNHDA, CDR2 SQIVND (reference sequence). The CDR3 extends over 16 amino acids. CDR3 sequence reads: CASSRTGSGGSETQYF. The DNA of the CDR3 is TGTGCCAGTAGCCGCACGGGCAGCGGGGGATCAGAGACCCAGTACTTC.

The chain couples TRBV19 to TRBJ2-3; D is unclear. V was trimmed by 4 bases and J by 4 bases, leaving 12 bases between them. Germline CDR1 and CDR2: LNHDA and SQIVND (reference sequence). This CDR3 region has 14 residues. The CDR3 DNA is TGTGCCAGTAGTAGGGCAGCTTTGTCAGATACGCAGTATTTT. It specifies CASSRAALSDTQYF.